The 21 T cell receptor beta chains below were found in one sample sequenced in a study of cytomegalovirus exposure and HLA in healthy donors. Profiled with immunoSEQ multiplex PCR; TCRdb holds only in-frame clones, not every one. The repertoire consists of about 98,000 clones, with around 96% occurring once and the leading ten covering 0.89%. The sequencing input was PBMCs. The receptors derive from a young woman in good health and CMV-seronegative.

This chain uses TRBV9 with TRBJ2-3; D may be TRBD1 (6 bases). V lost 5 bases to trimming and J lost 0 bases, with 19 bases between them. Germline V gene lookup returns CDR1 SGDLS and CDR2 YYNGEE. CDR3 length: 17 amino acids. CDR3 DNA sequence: TGTGCCAGCAGTGATAATAGATACAGGGCTAGCACAGATACGCAGTATTTT. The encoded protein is CASSDNRYRASTDTQYF. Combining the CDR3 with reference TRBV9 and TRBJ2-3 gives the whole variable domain DSGVTQTPKHLITATGQRVTLRCSPRSGDLSVYWYQQSLDQGLQFLIQYYNGEERAKGNILERFSAQQFPDLHSELNLSSLELGDSALYFCASSDNRYRASTDTQYFGPGTRLTVL.

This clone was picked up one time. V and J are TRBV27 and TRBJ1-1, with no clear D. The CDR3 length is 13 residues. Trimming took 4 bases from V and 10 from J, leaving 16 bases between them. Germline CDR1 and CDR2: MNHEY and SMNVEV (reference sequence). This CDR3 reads CASSSRAPRGAFF. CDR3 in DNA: TGTGCCAGCAGTTCGAGGGCTCCGCGGGGAGCTTTCTTT.

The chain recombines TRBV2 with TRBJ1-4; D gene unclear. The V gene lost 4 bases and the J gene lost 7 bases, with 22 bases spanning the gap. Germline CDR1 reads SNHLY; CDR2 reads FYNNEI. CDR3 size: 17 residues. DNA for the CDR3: TGTGCCAGCAGTGTAGGAGTTCAGTGGGGAGCGGGTGAAAAACTGTTTTTT. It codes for CASSVGVQWGAGEKLFF.

The CDR3 nucleotides are TGTGCCAGCTCACCAATGGACAGTAGCTCTGGAAACACCATATATTTT. Its translation: CASSPMDSSSGNTIYF. The J gene is TRBJ1-3, the V gene TRBV18; the D gene is possibly TRBD1 (6 bases). V lost 2 bases and J 0 bases, leaving 11 bases between the germline ends. The CDR3 is 16 amino acids. Looked up from germline, CDR1 is KGHSH and CDR2 is LQKENI.

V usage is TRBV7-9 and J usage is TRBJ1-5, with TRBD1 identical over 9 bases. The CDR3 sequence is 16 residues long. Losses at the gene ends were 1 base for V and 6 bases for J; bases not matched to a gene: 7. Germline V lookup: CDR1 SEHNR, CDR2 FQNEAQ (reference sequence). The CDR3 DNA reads TGTGCCAGCAGCTTAGTAACAGGGGGCTCAGGTCAGCCCCAGCATTTT. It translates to CASSLVTGGSGQPQHF.

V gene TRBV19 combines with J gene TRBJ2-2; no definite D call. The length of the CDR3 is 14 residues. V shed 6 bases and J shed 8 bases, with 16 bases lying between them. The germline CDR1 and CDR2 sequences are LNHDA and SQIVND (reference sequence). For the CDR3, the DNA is TGTGCCAGTAGCCCAGGCTACCCTGGGGGGGAGCTGTTTTTT. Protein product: CASSPGYPGGELFF.

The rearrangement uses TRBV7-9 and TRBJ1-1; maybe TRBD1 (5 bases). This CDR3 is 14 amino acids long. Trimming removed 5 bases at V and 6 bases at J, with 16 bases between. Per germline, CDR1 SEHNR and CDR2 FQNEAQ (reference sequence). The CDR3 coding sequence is TGTGCCAGCAGCCTAAGGCAGGGCTTAGCTGAAGCTTTCTTT. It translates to CASSLRQGLAEAFF.

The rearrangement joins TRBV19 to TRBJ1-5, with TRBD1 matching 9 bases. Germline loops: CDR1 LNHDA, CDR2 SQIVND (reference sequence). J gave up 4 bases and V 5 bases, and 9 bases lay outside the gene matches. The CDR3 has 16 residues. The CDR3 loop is CASSSLTGTGNQPQHF. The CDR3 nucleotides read TGTGCCAGTAGTTCGTTAACCGGGACAGGGAATCAGCCCCAGCATTTT.

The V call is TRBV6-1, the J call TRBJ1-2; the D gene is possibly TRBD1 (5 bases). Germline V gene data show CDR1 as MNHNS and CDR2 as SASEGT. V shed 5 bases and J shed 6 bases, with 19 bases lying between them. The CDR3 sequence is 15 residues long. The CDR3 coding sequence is TGTGCCAGCAGTTCCCTACCGGGGGGTAGCCATGGCTACACCTTC. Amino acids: CASSSLPGGSHGYTF.

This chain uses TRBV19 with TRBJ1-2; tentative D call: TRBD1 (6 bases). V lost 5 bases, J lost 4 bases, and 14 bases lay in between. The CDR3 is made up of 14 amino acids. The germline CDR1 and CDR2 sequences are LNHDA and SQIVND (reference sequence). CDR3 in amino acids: CASSPNRASYGYTF. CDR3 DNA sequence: TGTGCCAGTAGTCCTAACAGGGCTAGCTATGGCTACACCTTC. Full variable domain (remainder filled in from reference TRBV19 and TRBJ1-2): DGGITQSPKYLFRKEGQNVTLSCEQNLNHDAMYWYRQDPGQGLRLIYYSQIVNDFQKGDIAEGYSVSREKKESFPLTVTSAQKNPTAFYLCASSPNRASYGYTFGSGTRLTVV.

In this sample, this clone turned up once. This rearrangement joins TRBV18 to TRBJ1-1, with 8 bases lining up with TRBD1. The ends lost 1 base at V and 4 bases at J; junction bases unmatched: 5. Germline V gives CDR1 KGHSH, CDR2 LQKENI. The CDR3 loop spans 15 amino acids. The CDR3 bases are TGTGCCAGCTCACCACGAACAGGGGGTCCCACTGAAGCTTTCTTT. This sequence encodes CASSPRTGGPTEAFF.

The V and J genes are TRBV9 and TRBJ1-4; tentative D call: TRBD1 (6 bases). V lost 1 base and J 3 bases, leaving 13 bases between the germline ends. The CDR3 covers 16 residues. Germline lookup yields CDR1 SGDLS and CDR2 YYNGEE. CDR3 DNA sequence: TGTGCCAGCAGCGTAACAGGACAGCCACCTAATGAAAAACTGTTTTTT. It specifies CASSVTGQPPNEKLFF.

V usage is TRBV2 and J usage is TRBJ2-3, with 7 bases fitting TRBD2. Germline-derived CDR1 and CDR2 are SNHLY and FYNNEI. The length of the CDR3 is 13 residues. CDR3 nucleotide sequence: TGTGCTCGACGGGAGGTCGGCACAGATACGCAGTATTTT. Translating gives CARREVGTDTQYF.

The CDR3 region is CASSVVAGYGYTF. The CDR3 DNA is TGTGCCAGCAGCGTAGTAGCAGGGTATGGCTACACCTTC. The V call is TRBV9, the J call TRBJ1-2; possible D gene TRBD1, 5 bases. Germline CDR1 SGDLS, CDR2 YYNGEE. CDR3 length equals 13 residues. The ends were cut back, 0 bases at V and 5 bases at J, with 8 bases in the middle.

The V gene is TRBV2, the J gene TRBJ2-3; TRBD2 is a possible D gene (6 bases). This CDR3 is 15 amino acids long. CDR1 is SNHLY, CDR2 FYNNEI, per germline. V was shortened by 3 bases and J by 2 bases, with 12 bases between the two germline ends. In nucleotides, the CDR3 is TGTGCCAGCAGTGAGGGCGGGACCAACACAGATACGCAGTATTTT. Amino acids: CASSEGGTNTDTQYF.

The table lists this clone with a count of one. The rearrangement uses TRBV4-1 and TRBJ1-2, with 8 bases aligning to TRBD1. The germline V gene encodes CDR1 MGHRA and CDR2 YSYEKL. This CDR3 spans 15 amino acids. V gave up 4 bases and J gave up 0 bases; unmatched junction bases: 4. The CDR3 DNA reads TGCGCCAGCAGCCCCAGGACAGGGACTAACTATGGCTACACCTTC. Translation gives CASSPRTGTNYGYTF.

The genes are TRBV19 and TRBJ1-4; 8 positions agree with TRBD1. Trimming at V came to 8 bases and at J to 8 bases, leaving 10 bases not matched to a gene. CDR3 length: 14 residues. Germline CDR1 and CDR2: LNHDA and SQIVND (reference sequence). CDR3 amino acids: CASSKQGGMEKLFF. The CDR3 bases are TGTGCCAGTTCGAAACAGGGGGGGATGGAAAAACTGTTTTTT.

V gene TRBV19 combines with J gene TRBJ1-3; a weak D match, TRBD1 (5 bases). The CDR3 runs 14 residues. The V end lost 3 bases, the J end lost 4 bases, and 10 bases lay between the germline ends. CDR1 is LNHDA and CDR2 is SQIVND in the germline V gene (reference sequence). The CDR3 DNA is TGTGCCAGTAGTATTGACAGATCCGGAAACACCATATATTTT. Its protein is CASSIDRSGNTIYF.

The CDR3 spells CASSQGGGRAFF. Written as DNA, the CDR3 is TGCGCCAGCAGCCAGGGCGGGGGAAGGGCTTTCTTT. The genes are TRBV4-1 and TRBJ1-1; tentative D call: TRBD1 (5 bases). The germline V gene has CDR1 MGHRA and CDR2 YSYEKL. The V gene lost 3 bases and the J gene lost 11 bases, with 13 bases spanning the gap. The CDR3 runs 12 residues.

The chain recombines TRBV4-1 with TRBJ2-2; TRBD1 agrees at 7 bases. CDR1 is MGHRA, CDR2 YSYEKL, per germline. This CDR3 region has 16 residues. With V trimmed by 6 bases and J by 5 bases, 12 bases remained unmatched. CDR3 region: CASRVITPTGTGELFF. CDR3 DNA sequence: TGCGCCAGCAGGGTGATCACCCCGACAGGGACCGGGGAGCTGTTTTTT.

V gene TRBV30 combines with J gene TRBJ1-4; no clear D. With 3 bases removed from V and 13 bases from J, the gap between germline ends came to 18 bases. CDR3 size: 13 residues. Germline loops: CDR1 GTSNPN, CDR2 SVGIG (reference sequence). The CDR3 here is CAWSGEPGLGLFF. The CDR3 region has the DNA TGTGCCTGGAGCGGCGAACCCGGGTTGGGACTGTTTTTT.